This TCR beta chain originates from a study of early T cells in non-severe SARS-CoV-2 infection. Study context: Sequencing of unsorted whole blood was done on bulk RNA, leaving chains unpaired.

This CDR3 is 15 amino acids long. V dropped 0 bases and J dropped 0 bases, with 6 bases sitting between them. Per the germline V gene, CDR1 is SGHKS and CDR2 is YYEKEE (reference sequence). cDNA molecules, individually, were tagged with unique molecular identifiers. TCRdb itself ran the 5' RACE reads through MiXCR, one entry per CDR3 protein. This sample has tens of thousands of distinct CDR3 sequences; 8.5% to 10% occur once, and the top ten carry roughly an eighth. This clonotype occurred many times. Its antigen is unidentified. Study results and limitations: The study's VDJdb matching favored anti-spike CD8 responses and missed private and CD4 specificities.

The receptor was isolated from an adult who was a healthcare worker with PCR-confirmed SARS-CoV-2 infection or an uninfected control (not recorded which). Sequencing input: whole blood. V is TRBV5-5 and J is TRBJ1-4, with D unresolved. In nucleotides, the CDR3 is TGTGCCAGCAGCTTGGAGCCGGCAACTAATGAAAAACTGTTTTTT. The encoded protein is CASSLEPATNEKLFF.